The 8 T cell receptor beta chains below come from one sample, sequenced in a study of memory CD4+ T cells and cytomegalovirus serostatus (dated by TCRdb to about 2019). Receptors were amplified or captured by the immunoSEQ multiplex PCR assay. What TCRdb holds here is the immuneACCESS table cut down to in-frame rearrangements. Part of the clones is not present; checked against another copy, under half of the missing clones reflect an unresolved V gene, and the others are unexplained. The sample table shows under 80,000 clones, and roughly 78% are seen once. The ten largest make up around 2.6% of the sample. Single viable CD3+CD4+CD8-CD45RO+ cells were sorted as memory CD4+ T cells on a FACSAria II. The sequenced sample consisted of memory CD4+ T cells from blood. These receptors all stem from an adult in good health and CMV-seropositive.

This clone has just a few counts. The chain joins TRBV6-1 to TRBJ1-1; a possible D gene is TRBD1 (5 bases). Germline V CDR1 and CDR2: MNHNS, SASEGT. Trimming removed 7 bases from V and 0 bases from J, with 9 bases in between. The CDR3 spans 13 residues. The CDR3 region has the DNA TGTGCCAGCATGGGGGGGATGAACACTGAAGCTTTCTTT. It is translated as CASMGGMNTEAFF.

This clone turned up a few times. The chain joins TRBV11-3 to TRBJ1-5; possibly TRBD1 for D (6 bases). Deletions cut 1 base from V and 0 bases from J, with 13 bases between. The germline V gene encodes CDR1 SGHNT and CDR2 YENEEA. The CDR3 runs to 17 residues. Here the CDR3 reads CASSLGGWGPSNQPQHF. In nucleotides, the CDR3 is TGTGCCAGCAGCTTAGGGGGTTGGGGGCCTAGCAATCAGCCCCAGCATTTT.

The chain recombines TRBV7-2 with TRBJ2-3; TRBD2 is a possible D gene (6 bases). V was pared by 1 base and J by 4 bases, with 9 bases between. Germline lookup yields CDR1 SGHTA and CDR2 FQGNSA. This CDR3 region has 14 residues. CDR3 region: CASSLDGGADTQYF. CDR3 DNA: TGTGCCAGCAGCTTAGACGGAGGGGCAGATACGCAGTATTTT.

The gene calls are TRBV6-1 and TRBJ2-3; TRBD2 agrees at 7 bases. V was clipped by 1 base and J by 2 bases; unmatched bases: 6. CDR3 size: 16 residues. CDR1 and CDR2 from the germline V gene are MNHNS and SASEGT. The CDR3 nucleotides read TGTGCCAGCAGTGAAGGCTCTAGCGGAATCACAGATACGCAGTATTTT. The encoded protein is CASSEGSSGITDTQYF.

The CDR3 DNA reads as TGTGCCTGGAGGGGACAGTCGAACACTGAAGCTTTCTTT. Translated, it gives CAWRGQSNTEAFF. The chain is built from TRBV30 and TRBJ1-1, with 7 nucleotides matching TRBD1. This CDR3 has 13 residues. The germline V gene encodes CDR1 GTSNPN and CDR2 SVGIG (reference sequence). V shed 3 bases, J shed 1 base, and the junction held 2 bases outside the gene matches. Full variable domain (outside the CDR3, taken from reference TRBV30 and TRBJ1-1): SQTIHQWPATLVQPVGSPLSLECTVEGTSNPNLYWYRQAAGRGLQLLFYSVGIGQISSEVPQNLSASRPQDRQFILSSKKLLLSDSGFYLCAWRGQSNTEAFFGQGTRLTVV.

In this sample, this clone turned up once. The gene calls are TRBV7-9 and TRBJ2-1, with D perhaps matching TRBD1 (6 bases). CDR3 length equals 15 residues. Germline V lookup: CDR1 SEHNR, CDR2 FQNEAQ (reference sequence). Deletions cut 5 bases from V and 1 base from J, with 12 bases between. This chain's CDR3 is CASSPGGQSYNEQFF. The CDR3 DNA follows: TGTGCCAGCAGCCCAGGAGGACAGTCCTACAATGAGCAGTTCTTC.

CDR3 in DNA: TGCGCCAGCAGTGGATCGGCGGCTAGCGGGAGGTCTAGCACAGATACGCAGTATTTT. Its protein product is CASSGSAASGRSSTDTQYF. The genes are TRBV10-2 and TRBJ2-3; 11 positions match TRBD2. The V segment lost 4 bases and the J segment 0 bases; nucleotides outside the gene matches: 12. Germline V gene lookup returns CDR1 WSHSY and CDR2 SAAADI. This CDR3 spans 19 amino acids.

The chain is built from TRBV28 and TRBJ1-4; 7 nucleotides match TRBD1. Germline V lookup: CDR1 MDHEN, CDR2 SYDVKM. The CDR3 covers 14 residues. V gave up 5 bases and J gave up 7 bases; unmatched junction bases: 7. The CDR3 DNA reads TGTGCCAGCAGTACCCCCAGGGGGAGTGAAAAACTGTTTTTT. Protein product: CASSTPRGSEKLFF. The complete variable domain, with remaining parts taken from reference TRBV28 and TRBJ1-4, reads DVKVTQSSRYLVKRTGEKVFLECVQDMDHENMFWYRQDPGLGLRLIYFSYDVKMKEKGDIPEGYSVSREKKERFSLILESASTNQTSMYLCASSTPRGSEKLFFGSGTQLSVL.